What follows are 16 T cell receptor beta chains derived from one specimen sequenced in a study of graft-versus-host responses after intestinal transplantation. Method: immunoSEQ multiplex PCR; TCRdb's copy keeps in-frame clones and lacks some. The sample holds over 45,000 clones, around 89% seen once. No antigen has been identified for these receptors. Sequenced material: unstimulated CD4+ T cells sorted from spleen or lymph node cells, taken before transplant. Every receptor here comes from a human donor who was the organ donor for an intestinal transplant.

V gene TRBV29-1 combines with J gene TRBJ2-1; 10 bases are a match to TRBD2. Germline V gives CDR1 SQVTM, CDR2 ANQGSEA. V trimming: 6 bases; J trimming: 5 bases; junction bases outside the gene matches: 7. The CDR3 spans 14 residues. CDR3 sequence reads: CSVCWTSGHNEQFF. DNA for the CDR3: TGCAGCGTATGCTGGACTAGCGGCCACAATGAGCAGTTCTTC.

V and J are TRBV5-1 and TRBJ1-3; D ambiguous. This CDR3 region has 16 residues. The V gene lost 1 base and the J gene lost 0 bases, with 11 bases spanning the gap. CDR1 and CDR2 (germline): SGHRS, YFSETQ. The CDR3 protein is CASSLTPEVSGNTIYF. CDR3 in DNA: TGCGCCAGCAGCTTGACCCCAGAGGTCTCTGGAAACACCATATATTTT.

V usage is TRBV4-2 and J usage is TRBJ2-5, with a possible D match to TRBD1 (5 bases). Trimming stripped 3 bases from V and 5 bases from J, with 16 bases between. This CDR3 is built from 15 residues. Germline lookup yields CDR1 LGHNA and CDR2 YNFKEQ. This CDR3 is CASSQKGAGSETQYF. The DNA for the CDR3 is TGTGCCAGCAGCCAGAAAGGGGCAGGGTCGGAGACCCAGTACTTC.

J is TRBJ2-3 and V is TRBV7-8; TRBD2 matches 11 bases. The length of the CDR3 is 17 residues. Trimming at V came to 5 bases and at J to 4 bases, leaving 11 bases not matched to a gene. CDR1 SGHVS and CDR2 FQNEAQ come from the germline V gene. The CDR3 DNA reads TGTGCCAGCAGCCTCCGTGTCGGGACTAGCGGCTCAGATACGCAGTATTTT. It translates to CASSLRVGTSGSDTQYF. The variable domain in full, completed from reference TRBV7-8 and TRBJ2-3, reads GAGVSQSPRYKVAKRGQDVALRCDPISGHVSLFWYQQALGQGPEFLTYFQNEAQLDKSGLPSDRFFAERPEGSVSTLKIQRTQQEDSAVYLCASSLRVGTSGSDTQYFGPGTRLTVL.

For the CDR3, the DNA is TGTGCCAGTAGTATGGAGGGCGGGAGGGCCCTCGAGCAGTACTTC. Its protein is CASSMEGGRALEQYF. The chain joins TRBV19 to TRBJ2-7; 9 nucleotides line up with TRBD2. CDR1 is LNHDA and CDR2 is SQIVND in the germline V gene (reference sequence). The CDR3 is 15 residues long. V dropped 3 bases and J dropped 6; count of bases not matched to a gene: 9.

The DNA for the CDR3 is TGTGCCAGCAGCCCGGGTTTGGGGGGGACAGATACGCAGTATTTT. Translated: CASSPGLGGTDTQYF. The V call is TRBV11-2, the J call TRBJ2-3; 7 bases fit TRBD2. This CDR3 spans 15 amino acids. The germline V gene encodes CDR1 SGHAT and CDR2 FQNNGV. V was clipped by 5 bases and J by 3 bases; unmatched bases: 8.

Only a few counts were recorded for this clone. The genes are TRBV2 and TRBJ2-1; D uncertain. The length of the CDR3 is 11 residues. Trimming took off 5 bases at V and 7 bases at J, with 6 bases between the two ends. Germline assignment: CDR1 SNHLY and CDR2 FYNNEI. CDR3 protein: CASSIANEQFF. The DNA for the CDR3 is TGTGCCAGCAGTATAGCAAATGAGCAGTTCTTC.

The chain recombines TRBV5-1 with TRBJ2-3; the match to TRBD2 covers 14 bases. The V gene's germline CDR1 is SGHRS and CDR2 YFSETQ. V shed 4 bases and J 8 bases; nucleotides not matched to a gene: 6. The CDR3 has 15 residues. The CDR3 sequence is CASSGGLAGETTQYF. The CDR3 DNA is TGCGCCAGCAGCGGGGGACTAGCGGGAGAAACTACGCAGTATTTT.

The V call is TRBV5-1, the J call TRBJ1-1, with D maybe TRBD1 (5 bases). The V end lost 3 bases, the J end lost 1 base, and 13 bases lay between the germline ends. Looked up from germline, CDR1 is SGHRS and CDR2 is YFSETQ. There are 15 residues in the CDR3. CDR3 protein: CASSWFRGTNTEAFF. In nucleotides, the CDR3 is TGCGCCAGCAGCTGGTTCCGGGGGACGAACACTGAAGCTTTCTTT. The variable domain in full, completed from reference TRBV5-1 and TRBJ1-1, reads KAGVTQTPRYLIKTRGQQVTLSCSPISGHRSVSWYQQTPGQGLQFLFEYFSETQRNKGNFPGRFSGRQFSNSRSEMNVSTLELGDSALYLCASSWFRGTNTEAFFGQGTRLTVV.

The J gene is TRBJ2-1, the V gene TRBV19; possibly TRBD2 for D (5 bases). CDR1 and CDR2 from the germline V gene are LNHDA and SQIVND (reference sequence). Trimming removed 5 bases from V and 2 bases from J, with 13 bases in between. CDR3 length equals 15 residues. The CDR3 coding sequence is TGTGCCAGTAGTTCCCGAGGACTGCCCTACAATGAGCAGTTCTTC. Protein: CASSSRGLPYNEQFF.

V and J are TRBV7-2 and TRBJ1-2; D is unresolved. This CDR3 is 14 amino acids long. V lost 3 bases and J 4 bases, leaving 12 bases between the germline ends. Germline V CDR1 and CDR2: SGHTA, FQGNSA. Here the CDR3 reads CASSLRVRAYGYTF. The CDR3 region has the DNA TGTGCCAGCAGCTTGAGGGTTCGGGCCTATGGCTACACCTTC.

The chain is built from TRBV21-1 and TRBJ2-7; the table gives TRBD2 as D, unverified against the DNA. TRBV21-1 is noted as a pseudogene. The length of the CDR3 is 16 residues. CDR3 nucleotides: TGTGCCAGCAGCAAAGGGCTAGCGGCTGGAACCTACGAGCAGTACTTC. Its translation is CASSKGLAAGTYEQYF.

The rearrangement uses TRBV5-1 and TRBJ2-1; D is undetermined. Germline values: CDR1 SGHRS, CDR2 YFSETQ. CDR3 size: 14 residues. Trimming cost V 4 bases and J 8 bases, with 16 bases left between them. The CDR3 bases are TGCGCCAGCAGCGATGAGGCCTTTCCTTATGAGCAGTTCTTC. Its translation: CASSDEAFPYEQFF.

The table lists this clone with a few counts. V gene TRBV7-2 combines with J gene TRBJ1-5, with 7 bases matching TRBD1. The CDR3 loop spans 17 amino acids. V was clipped by 1 base and J by 2 bases; unmatched bases: 8. Germline CDR1 reads SGHTA; CDR2 reads FQGNSA. For the CDR3, the DNA is TGTGCCAGCAGCTTAGGGGCCCCAGGGGGAGGCAATCAGCCCCAGCATTTT. This translates into CASSLGAPGGGNQPQHF.

The chain has TRBV6-6 and TRBJ2-2; 7 bases map to TRBD1. The length of the CDR3 is 15 residues. Germline V CDR1 and CDR2: MNHNY, SVGAGI (reference sequence). Trimming removed 6 bases from V and 5 bases from J; junction bases left unmatched: 9. This chain's CDR3 is CASSIPGQTTGELFF. The CDR3, as DNA: TGTGCCAGCAGCATACCGGGACAGACAACCGGGGAGCTGTTTTTT.

The rearrangement joins TRBV28 to TRBJ1-5, with 9 bases lining up with TRBD1. Germline values: CDR1 MDHEN, CDR2 SYDVKM. With 5 bases clipped from V and 8 bases from J, the junction kept 10 bases outside the gene matches. This CDR3 spans 15 amino acids. The CDR3 bases are TGTGCCAGCAGTCAAATTACAGGGGGCTATAAGCCCCAGCATTTT. This gives the protein CASSQITGGYKPQHF.